This TCR beta chain was sequenced for a study of blood T cell repertoires in COVID-19. Study-level information: The study drew acute and convalescent COVID-19 samples from the United States, Italy and Spain.

With V trimmed by 4 bases and J by 3 bases, 6 bases remained unmatched. This CDR3 spans 15 amino acids. Germline loops: CDR1 LNHDA, CDR2 SQIVND (reference sequence). Using immunoSEQ multiplex PCR, the repertoire was profiled, and TCRdb retains in-frame clones only, with some absent. The sample contains 300,000 to 450,000 clones, 85% of which appear only once. Material: peripheral blood. V gene TRBV19 combines with J gene TRBJ2-7; TRBD2 matches 10 bases. This TCR derives from a woman under 30 with acute or convalescent COVID-19. The CDR3 protein is CASSNSGGTIYEQYF. The CDR3 DNA is TGTGCCAGTAGTAATAGCGGGGGGACAATCTACGAGCAGTACTTC.